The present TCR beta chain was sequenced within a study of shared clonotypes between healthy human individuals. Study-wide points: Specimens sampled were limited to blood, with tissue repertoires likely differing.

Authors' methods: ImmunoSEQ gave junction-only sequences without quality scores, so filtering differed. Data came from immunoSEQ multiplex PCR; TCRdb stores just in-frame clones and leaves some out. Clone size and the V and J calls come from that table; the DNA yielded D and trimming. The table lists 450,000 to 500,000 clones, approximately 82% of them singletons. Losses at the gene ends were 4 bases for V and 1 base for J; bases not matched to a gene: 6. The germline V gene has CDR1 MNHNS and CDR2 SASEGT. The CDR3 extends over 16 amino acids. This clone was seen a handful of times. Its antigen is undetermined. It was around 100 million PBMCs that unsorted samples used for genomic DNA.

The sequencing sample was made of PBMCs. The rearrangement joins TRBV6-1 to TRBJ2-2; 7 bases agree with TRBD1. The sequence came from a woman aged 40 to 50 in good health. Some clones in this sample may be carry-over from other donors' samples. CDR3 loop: CASSGAGTENTGELFF. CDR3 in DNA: TGTGCCAGCAGTGGAGCCGGGACAGAGAACACCGGGGAGCTGTTTTTT.